This TCR beta chain comes out of a study of shared clonotypes between healthy human individuals (dated by TCRdb to 2018 to 2020). Looking at the study overall: The cohort comprised a couple of women and three men aged 18 to 49 years. To estimate repertoire size and how much clonotype sharing occurs between individuals, the study deeply sequenced the blood TCR repertoires of roughly 5 healthy adults. For each donor, CD4 naive and CD4 memory were each given three plates, CD8 naive was given two plates, and CD8 memory was given one plate. Each donor's leukapheresis produced roughly between roughly 0.85 and 10 billion PBMCs. To increase sequencing depth and limit assay-specific biases, different laboratories used diverse techniques to prepare libraries and sequence TCR repertoires.

Findings and caveats that apply to the study as a whole: Pairwise subsampling led to the expectation that sequencing depth would affect the degree of clonotype sharing among donors. The small number of donors limited the genetic and exposure-history diversity represented. Incomplete sequencing was indicated by rarefaction of sorted-subset datasets, despite the large sequencing depth. Naive subsets generally had larger estimated clonotype richness than memory subsets did. Clonotypes shared by all four sorted-subset donors showed higher generation probabilities than non-shared clonotypes. Sampling was restricted to blood, and TCR repertoires in tissues likely differ from the TCR repertoires found in blood. Approximately 5% of naive CD4, 3.5% of naive CD8, about 2.5% of memory CD4, and approximately 0.4% of memory CD8 clonotypes were shared across a few donors.

Details on this clone: The specificity of this receptor is unknown. Base-call qualities are not available, and no considerably larger clone is one nucleotide away.

Taken from cysteine to phenylalanine, the CDR3 has 15 residues. The read is trimmed to its CDR3 DNA, 45 bases read in frame from base 1. The V end loses 4 bases and the J end loses 0 bases, and a stretch of 14 bases separates them. In the germline V gene (reference sequence), CDR1 corresponds to SGHKS and CDR2 to YYEKEE. For the CD8 naive samples, CD45RO-negative cells were positively selected for CCR7, yielding a CD45RA+CCR7+ population from which TemRA cells were excluded. Donors were healthy HIV-negative adults with no recently reported acute infections or vaccinations. All donors were Caucasian adults living in Nashville, Tennessee, USA. Blood was obtained by leukapheresis, after which PBMCs were separated by Ficoll-Histopaque density gradient centrifugation and cryopreserved in liquid nitrogen vapor phase. Analytical flow cytometry was used to check the purity and quantity of every magnetically sorted T cell population. Each sorted fraction had its genomic DNA isolated and then quantified by UV absorbance on a Nanodrop 2000c.

Using the deep immunoSEQ assay, TCR CDR3 regions were amplified from genomic DNA by multiplex PCR. For each cell subset, the extracted genomic DNA was distributed evenly across all wells of several immunoSEQ 96-well plates, and each plate served as one replicate. Each replicate PCR for sorted subsets received about 180 ng genomic DNA, equal to about 30,000 T cell genomes. Purified libraries were quantified with a Qubit 3.0 fluorometer, sized on a Bioanalyzer 2100, and re-quantified with the KAPA Library Quantification kit. Each immunoSEQ 96-well plate was sequenced on its own single-read 150-cycle Illumina NextSeq 550 flow cell. For the original study's pipeline: Because only junctional sequences without quality scores were contained in the immunoSEQ output, filtering matching that applied to full-length reads could not be performed. To assign V/J genes and CDR3, sequences were annotated against IMGT germline references using PyIR, a Python wrapper for IgBLAST v1.9. Reads were filtered out if the reads had weak V/J assignments (E-value above 1e-6), no CDR3, stop codons, out-of-frame junctions, or ambiguous translated residues. V3J clonotypes were defined as sequences sharing the same inferred V gene, J gene, and CDR3 amino acid sequence. To compute the percentage overlap between repertoires, the number of shared unique clonotypes was divided by the size of the smaller repertoire. Richness of each repertoire was evaluated using RTK rarefaction, the Chao1 estimator, and Recon v2.1 estimates of unobserved clonotypes. Generation probabilities for all TCRbeta clonotypes obtained by the gDNA method from four donors were computed using OLGA. TCRdb limited this immuneACCESS table to in-frame rearrangements with V and J called. A share of clones is missing; checked studies link under half to unresolved V genes, and the rest is unexplained. V, J and clone size are taken as reported in that table, and D and trimming were inferred from the DNA itself. The sample yields about 2.2 million clones; 85% to 95% were counted once. Together, the top ten hold around 1.7% of the sample.

The clonotype was recovered from a man between 18 and 35 years old in good health. Some clones in this sample may be carry-over from other donors' samples. Sequenced sample: naive CD8+ T cells from PBMCs. The cell subset or site label on this specimen signifies: CD45RA+CCR7+. The chain is assembled from TRBV5-5 and TRBJ2-7; TRBD1 is a possible D gene, resting on 6 matching bases. The sequenced DNA: TGTGCCAGCAGCGGCCGGGACACTAGCTCCTACGAGCAGTACTTC. Translated, this gives CASSGRDTSSYEQYF.